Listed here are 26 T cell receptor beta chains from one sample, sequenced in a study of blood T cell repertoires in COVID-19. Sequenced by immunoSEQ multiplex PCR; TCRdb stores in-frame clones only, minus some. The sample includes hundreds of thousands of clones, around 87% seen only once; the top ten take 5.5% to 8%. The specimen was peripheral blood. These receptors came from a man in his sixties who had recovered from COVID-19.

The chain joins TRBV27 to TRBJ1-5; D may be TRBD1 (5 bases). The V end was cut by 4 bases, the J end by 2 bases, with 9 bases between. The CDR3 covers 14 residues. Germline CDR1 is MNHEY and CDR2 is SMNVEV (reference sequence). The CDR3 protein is CASSSLQGNQPQHF. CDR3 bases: TGTGCCAGCAGTTCCTTACAGGGCAATCAGCCCCAGCATTTT.

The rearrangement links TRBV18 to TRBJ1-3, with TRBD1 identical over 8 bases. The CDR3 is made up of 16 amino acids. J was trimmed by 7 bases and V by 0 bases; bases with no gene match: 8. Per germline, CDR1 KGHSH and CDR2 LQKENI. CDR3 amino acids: CASSPPATGGWNTIYF. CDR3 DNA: TGTGCCAGCTCACCACCGGCCACAGGGGGTTGGAACACCATATATTTT. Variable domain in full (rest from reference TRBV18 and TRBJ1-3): NAGVMQNPRHLVRRRGQEARLRCSPMKGHSHVYWYRQLPEEGLKFMVYLQKENIIDESGMPKERFSAEFPKEGPSILRIQQVVRGDSAAYFCASSPPATGGWNTIYFGEGSWLTVV.

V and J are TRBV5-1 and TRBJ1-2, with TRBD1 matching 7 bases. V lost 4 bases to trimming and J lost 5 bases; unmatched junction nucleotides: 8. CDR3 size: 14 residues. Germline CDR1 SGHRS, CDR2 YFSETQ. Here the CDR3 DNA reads TGCGCCAGCAGCCCGGGAGGGACAGCTTATGGCTACACCTTC. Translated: CASSPGGTAYGYTF.

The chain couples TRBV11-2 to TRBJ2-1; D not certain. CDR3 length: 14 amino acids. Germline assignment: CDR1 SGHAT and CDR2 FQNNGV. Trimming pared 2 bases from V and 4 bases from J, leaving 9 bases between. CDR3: CASSLMAEYNEQFF. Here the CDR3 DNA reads TGTGCCAGCAGCTTAATGGCGGAGTACAATGAGCAGTTCTTC.

The CDR3: CASRGEGLAGAGEQYF. For the CDR3, the DNA is TGTGCCAGCAGGGGGGAGGGACTAGCGGGAGCTGGTGAGCAGTACTTC. This chain links TRBV28 with TRBJ2-7; 14 nucleotides match TRBD2. The CDR3 is 16 residues long. Germline CDR1 is MDHEN and CDR2 is SYDVKM. The J segment lost 7 bases and the V segment lost 6 bases, leaving 11 bases of the junction unmatched.

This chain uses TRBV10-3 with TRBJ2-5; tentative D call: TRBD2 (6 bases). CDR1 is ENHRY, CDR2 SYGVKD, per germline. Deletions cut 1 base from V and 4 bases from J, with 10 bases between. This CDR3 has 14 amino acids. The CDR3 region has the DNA TGTGCCATCAGTGAGTTCGGGGGAAGAGAGACCCAGTACTTC. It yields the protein CAISEFGGRETQYF.

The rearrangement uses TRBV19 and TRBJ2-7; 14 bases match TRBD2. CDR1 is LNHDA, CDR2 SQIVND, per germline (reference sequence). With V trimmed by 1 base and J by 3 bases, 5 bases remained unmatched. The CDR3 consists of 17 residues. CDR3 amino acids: CASSIVGLAGGYYEQYF. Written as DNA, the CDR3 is TGTGCCAGTAGTATAGTTGGACTAGCGGGGGGTTACTACGAGCAGTACTTC.

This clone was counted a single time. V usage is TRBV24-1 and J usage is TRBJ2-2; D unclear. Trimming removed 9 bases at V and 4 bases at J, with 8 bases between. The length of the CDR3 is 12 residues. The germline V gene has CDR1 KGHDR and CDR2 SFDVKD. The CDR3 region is CATSSGTGELFF. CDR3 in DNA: TGTGCCACCTCGTCGGGCACCGGGGAGCTGTTTTTT.

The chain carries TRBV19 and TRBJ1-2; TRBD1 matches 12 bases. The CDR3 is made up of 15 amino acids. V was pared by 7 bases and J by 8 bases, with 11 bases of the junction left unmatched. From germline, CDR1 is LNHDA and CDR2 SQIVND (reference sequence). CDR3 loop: CASNRGQGAPDGYTF. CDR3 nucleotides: TGTGCCAGTAATAGGGGACAGGGGGCGCCTGACGGCTACACCTTC. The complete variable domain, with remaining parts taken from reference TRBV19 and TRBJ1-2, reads DGGITQSPKYLFRKEGQNVTLSCEQNLNHDAMYWYRQDPGQGLRLIYYSQIVNDFQKGDIAEGYSVSREKKESFPLTVTSAQKNPTAFYLCASNRGQGAPDGYTFGSGTRLTVV.

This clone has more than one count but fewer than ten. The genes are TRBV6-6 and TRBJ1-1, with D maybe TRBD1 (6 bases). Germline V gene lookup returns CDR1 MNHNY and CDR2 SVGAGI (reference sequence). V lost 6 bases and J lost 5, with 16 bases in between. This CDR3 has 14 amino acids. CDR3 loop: CASSSGQTSTEAFF. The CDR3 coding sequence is TGTGCCAGCAGCTCGGGACAAACTTCTACTGAAGCTTTCTTT.

The CDR3 sequence is CASSLGSQGESGYTF. The DNA of the CDR3 is TGTGCCAGCAGCTTAGGTTCGCAGGGGGAAAGTGGCTACACCTTC. The rearrangement uses TRBV13 and TRBJ1-2; 7 nucleotides match TRBD1. Germline CDR1 and CDR2: PRHDT and FYEKMQ (reference sequence). The CDR3 sequence is 15 residues long. With 0 bases clipped from V and 7 bases from J, the junction kept 8 bases outside the gene matches.

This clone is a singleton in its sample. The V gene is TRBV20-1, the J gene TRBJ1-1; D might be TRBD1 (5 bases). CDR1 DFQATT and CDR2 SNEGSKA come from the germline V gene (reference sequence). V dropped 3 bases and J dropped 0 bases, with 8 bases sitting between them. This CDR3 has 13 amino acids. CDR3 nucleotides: TGCAGTGCTAGTGGGGCAATGAACACTGAAGCTTTCTTT. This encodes CSASGAMNTEAFF.

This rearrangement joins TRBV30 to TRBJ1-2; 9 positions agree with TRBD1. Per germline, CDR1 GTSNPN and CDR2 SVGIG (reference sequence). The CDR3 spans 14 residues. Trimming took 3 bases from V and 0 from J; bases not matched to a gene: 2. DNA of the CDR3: TGTGCCTGGAGGGGACAGGGCCCTAACTATGGCTACACCTTC. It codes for CAWRGQGPNYGYTF.

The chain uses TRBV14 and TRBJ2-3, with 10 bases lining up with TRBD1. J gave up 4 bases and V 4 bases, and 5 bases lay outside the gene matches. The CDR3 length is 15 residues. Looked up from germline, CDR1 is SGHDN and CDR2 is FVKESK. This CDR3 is CASSRGQGRADTQYF. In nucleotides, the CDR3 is TGTGCCAGCAGCCGGGGACAGGGGCGGGCAGATACGCAGTATTTT.

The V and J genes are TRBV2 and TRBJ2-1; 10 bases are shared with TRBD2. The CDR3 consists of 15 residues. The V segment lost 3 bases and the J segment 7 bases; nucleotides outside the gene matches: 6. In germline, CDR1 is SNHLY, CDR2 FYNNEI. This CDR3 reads CASSESGRATNEQFF. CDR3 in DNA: TGTGCCAGCAGTGAGAGCGGGAGGGCCACGAATGAGCAGTTCTTC.

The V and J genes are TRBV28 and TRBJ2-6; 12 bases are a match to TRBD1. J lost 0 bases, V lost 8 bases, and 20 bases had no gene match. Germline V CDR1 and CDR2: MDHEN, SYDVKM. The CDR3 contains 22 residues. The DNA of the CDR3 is TGTGCCAGCTACGAACCGGGACAGGGGGCAAAGGAACCTTCCTCTGGGGCCAACGTCCTGACTTTC. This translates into CASYEPGQGAKEPSSGANVLTF.

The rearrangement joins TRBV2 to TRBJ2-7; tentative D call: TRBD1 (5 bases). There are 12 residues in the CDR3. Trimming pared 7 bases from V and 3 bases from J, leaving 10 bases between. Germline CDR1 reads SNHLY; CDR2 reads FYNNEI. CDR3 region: CASNQGNYEQYF. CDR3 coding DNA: TGTGCCAGCAACCAGGGAAACTACGAGCAGTACTTC.

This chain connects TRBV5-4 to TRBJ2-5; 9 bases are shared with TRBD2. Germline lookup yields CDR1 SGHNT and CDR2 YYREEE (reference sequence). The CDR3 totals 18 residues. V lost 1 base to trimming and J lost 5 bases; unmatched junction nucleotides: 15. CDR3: CASSLTRLSGRSHETQYF. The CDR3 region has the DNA TGTGCCAGCAGCTTGACCCGACTTAGCGGGAGATCCCACGAGACCCAGTACTTC.

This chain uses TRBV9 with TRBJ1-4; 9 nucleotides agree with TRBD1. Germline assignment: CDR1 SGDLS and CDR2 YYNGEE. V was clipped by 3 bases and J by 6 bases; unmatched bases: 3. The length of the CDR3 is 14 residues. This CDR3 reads CASSAGQGYEKLFF. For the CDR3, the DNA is TGTGCCAGCAGCGCGGGACAGGGTTATGAAAAACTGTTTTTT.

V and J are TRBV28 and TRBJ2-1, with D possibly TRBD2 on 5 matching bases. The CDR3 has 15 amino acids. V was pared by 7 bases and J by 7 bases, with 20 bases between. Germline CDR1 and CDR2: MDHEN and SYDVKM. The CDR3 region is CASTPGGLGENEQFF. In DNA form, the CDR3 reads TGTGCCAGCACCCCTGGCGGGCTCGGTGAGAATGAGCAGTTCTTC.

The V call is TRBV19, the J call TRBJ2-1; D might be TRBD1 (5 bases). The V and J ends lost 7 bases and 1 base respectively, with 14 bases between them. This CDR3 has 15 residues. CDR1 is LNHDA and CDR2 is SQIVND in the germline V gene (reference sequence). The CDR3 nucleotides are TGTGCCAGTACCCCCCGGCAGGGTTCCTACAATGAGCAGTTCTTC. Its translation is CASTPRQGSYNEQFF.

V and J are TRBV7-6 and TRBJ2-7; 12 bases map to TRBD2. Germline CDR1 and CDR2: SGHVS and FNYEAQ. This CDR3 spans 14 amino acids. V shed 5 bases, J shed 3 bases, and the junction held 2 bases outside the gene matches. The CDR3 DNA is TGTGCCAGCAGCGTGACTAGCGGGAGCTACGAGCAGTACTTC. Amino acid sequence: CASSVTSGSYEQYF.

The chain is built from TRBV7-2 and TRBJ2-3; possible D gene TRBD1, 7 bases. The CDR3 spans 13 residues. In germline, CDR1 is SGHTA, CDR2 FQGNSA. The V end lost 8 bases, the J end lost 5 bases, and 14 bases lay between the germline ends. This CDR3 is CASQGGTEDTQYF. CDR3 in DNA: TGTGCCAGCCAGGGGGGCACCGAAGATACGCAGTATTTT.

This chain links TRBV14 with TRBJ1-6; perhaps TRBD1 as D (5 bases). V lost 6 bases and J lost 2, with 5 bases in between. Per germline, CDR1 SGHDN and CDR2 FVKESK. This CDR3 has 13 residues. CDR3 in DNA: TGTGCCAGCAGGGACACCTATAATTCACCCCTCCACTTT. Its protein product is CASRDTYNSPLHF.

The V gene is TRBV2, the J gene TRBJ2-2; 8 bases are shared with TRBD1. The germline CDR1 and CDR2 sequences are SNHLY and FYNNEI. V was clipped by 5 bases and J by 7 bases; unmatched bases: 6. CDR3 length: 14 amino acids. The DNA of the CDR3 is TGTGCCAGCAGTTTGGACAGGGCTAACGGGGAGCTGTTTTTT. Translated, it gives CASSLDRANGELFF.

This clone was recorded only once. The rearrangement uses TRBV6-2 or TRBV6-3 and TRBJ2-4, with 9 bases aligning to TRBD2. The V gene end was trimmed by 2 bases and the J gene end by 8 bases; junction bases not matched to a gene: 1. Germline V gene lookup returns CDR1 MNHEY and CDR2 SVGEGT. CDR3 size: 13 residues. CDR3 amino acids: CASSYGGGDIQYF. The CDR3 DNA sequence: TGTGCCAGCAGTTACGGCGGGGGGGACATTCAGTACTTC.